This T cell receptor beta chain was observed in a study of CD8 T cells in ankylosing spondylitis. V lost 6 bases, J lost 2 bases, and 11 bases stayed unmatched. The CDR3 has 15 residues. CDR1 is DFQATT and CDR2 is SNEGSKA in the germline V gene (reference sequence). Findings and caveats of the study: From matched ankylosing spondylitis synovial fluid, disease-linked clones were reportedly recovered at significantly enriched levels. Previous work reported some of these motif variants in the synovial fluid and blood of reactive arthritis. One TCR beta motif, made up of under ten highly homologous variants, appeared characteristic of ankylosing spondylitis blood. Disease-linked clones bore a CD8+ phenotype, appearing relatively rarely in peripheral blood.

TCRdb fed the 5' RACE reads into MiXCR, producing one record per CDR3 protein. This table has 250,000 to 350,000 distinct CDR3 sequences, 15% to 25% appearing once. This clonotype was seen at least ten times. Its cognate antigen is unknown. V gene TRBV20-1 combines with J gene TRBJ2-3, with 7 nucleotides matching TRBD2. Source material: blood, either unsorted or a sorted T cell fraction (not recorded which). This TCR came from a male donor with ankylosing spondylitis or in good health (not recorded which). CDR3 amino acids: CSADVSSGNTDTQYF. For the CDR3, the DNA is TGCAGTGCCGATGTATCTAGCGGCAACACAGATACGCAGTATTTT.